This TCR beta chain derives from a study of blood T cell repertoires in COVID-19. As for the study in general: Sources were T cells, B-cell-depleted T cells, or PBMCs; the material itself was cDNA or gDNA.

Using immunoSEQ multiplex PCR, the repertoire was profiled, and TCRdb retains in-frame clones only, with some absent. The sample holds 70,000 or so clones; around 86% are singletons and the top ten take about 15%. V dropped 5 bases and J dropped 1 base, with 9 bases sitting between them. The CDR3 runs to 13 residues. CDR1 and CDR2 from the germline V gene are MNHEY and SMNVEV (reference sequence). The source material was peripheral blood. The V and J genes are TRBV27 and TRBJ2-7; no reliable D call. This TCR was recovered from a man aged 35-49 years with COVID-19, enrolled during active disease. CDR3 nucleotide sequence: TGTGCCAGCAGTACAGCCATTTCCTACGAGCAGTACTTC. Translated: CASSTAISYEQYF.